These T cell receptor beta chains were read from a single sample in a study of OX40 agonist ivuxolimab in advanced cancers. The protocol was immunoSEQ multiplex PCR, while the TCRdb copy is restricted to in-frame clones and leaves out a portion. The sample gives about 54,000 clones, 85% to 90% of which show up once; roughly 1.5% is in the top ten. The source material was CD4+ or CD8+ T cells sorted from blood, sampled in a trial of the OX40 agonist ivuxolimab. These receptors originate from an adult with an advanced solid tumor such as melanoma, head and neck, liver or kidney cancer. Both conserved end residues are part of each CDR3. Each record gives: D gene, J gene, V gene, CDR3 protein. The D gene is left open where the match is weak.

>TRBD2|TRBJ2-3|TRBV6-5
CASRLANTDTQYF
>NA|TRBJ1-1|TRBV28
CASSSDSVSRAEAFF
>TRBD2|TRBJ2-3|TRBV19
CASSRPGGEDTQYF
>NA|TRBJ1-5|TRBV7-2
CASSFETSQPQHF
>NA|TRBJ2-2|TRBV10-3
CAISGGYGYTGELFF
>NA|TRBJ2-2|TRBV19
CASSMRHRTSNTGELFF
>TRBD1|TRBJ2-2|TRBV7-6
CASSPRTGPANTGELFF
>TRBD1|TRBJ2-5|TRBV7-3
CASSATTGGETQYF
>NA|TRBJ2-3|TRBV5-4
CASSLGLRTDTQYF
>NA|TRBJ1-1|TRBV28
CASSPPGGGNTEAFF
>NA|TRBJ2-3|TRBV11-3
CASSWRDTDTQYF